These T cell receptor beta chains were read from a single sample in a study of cytomegalovirus exposure and HLA in healthy donors. This table comes from immunoSEQ multiplex PCR, and its TCRdb copy is limited to in-frame clones, with some not included. This sample has 80,000 to 100,000 clones, with under 75% found just once. The specimen sequenced was PBMCs. Every receptor here comes from a man in his forties or fifties in good health and CMV-seronegative. CDR3s include the opening cysteine and the closing phenylalanine or tryptophan. A D gene is named only where the DNA matches it firmly. Size is stated for part of the rows, as once, few or many counts, or as a class when the clone is expanded.

V	D	J	size	CDR3	DNA
TRBV13	TRBD2	TRBJ2-7	NA	CASSLPLGLAVSYEQYF	TGTGCCAGCAGCTTACCCCTCGGGCTAGCGGTCTCCTACGAGCAGTACTTC
TRBV6-5	NA	TRBJ1-1	once	CASSRTANTEAFF	TGTGCCAGCAGCCGGACAGCGAACACTGAAGCTTTCTTT
TRBV29-1	TRBD1	TRBJ1-2	NA	CSVKTTGANGYTF	TGCAGCGTGAAAACGACAGGGGCGAATGGCTACACCTTC
TRBV6-6	NA	TRBJ1-2	NA	CASSYQGGELGYTF	TGTGCCAGCAGCTACCAAGGGGGGGAGCTTGGCTACACCTTC
TRBV15	NA	TRBJ2-3	NA	CATSRDVGGLVTDTQYF	TGTGCCACCAGCAGAGACGTCGGAGGGCTTGTCACAGATACGCAGTATTTT
TRBV30	TRBD1	TRBJ1-5	NA	CAWSGQGDQPQHF	TGTGCCTGGAGTGGACAGGGAGATCAGCCCCAGCATTTT
TRBV6-5	NA	TRBJ1-1	NA	CASRLTGNTEAFF	TGTGCCAGCAGACTGACAGGGAACACTGAAGCTTTCTTT
TRBV10-3	TRBD1	TRBJ2-7	NA	CAISGTAVSYEQYF	TGTGCCATTTCGGGGACAGCTGTGTCCTACGAGCAGTACTTC
TRBV7-8	TRBD1	TRBJ1-1	NA	CASSFRNLRQGANSTEAFF	TGTGCCAGCAGCTTTAGAAACCTTAGACAGGGGGCGAATAGTACTGAAGCTTTCTTT
TRBV15	TRBD1	TRBJ1-1	NA	CATSSGITRTGNTEAFF	TGTGCCACCAGCAGTGGAATTACTAGGACAGGCAACACTGAAGCTTTCTTT
TRBV6-5	NA	TRBJ1-5	NA	CASSYAQGDQPQHF	TGTGCCAGCAGTTACGCACAGGGCGATCAGCCCCAGCATTTT
TRBV6-5	TRBD1	TRBJ1-1	NA	CASSYTGQGAEAFF	TGTGCCAGCAGTTATACGGGACAGGGAGCTGAAGCTTTCTTT
TRBV2	NA	TRBJ1-1	NA	CASSEMGQIRRTEAFF	TGTGCCAGCAGTGAAATGGGACAAATAAGGAGGACTGAAGCTTTCTTT
TRBV9	NA	TRBJ1-4	few	CASSPQIPGETNEKLFF	TGTGCCAGCAGCCCCCAAATCCCGGGTGAGACTAATGAAAAACTGTTTTTT
TRBV2	NA	TRBJ1-2	NA	CASRDTENYGYTF	TGTGCCAGTAGGGACACTGAAAACTATGGCTACACCTTC
TRBV5-6	TRBD2	TRBJ2-1	few	CASSSTGRDHNEQFF	TGTGCCAGCAGCTCTACCGGGAGGGATCACAATGAGCAGTTCTTC
TRBV28	TRBD1	TRBJ2-3	NA	CASSLYRGVLDTQYF	TGTGCCAGCAGTTTGTACAGGGGCGTCCTGGATACGCAGTATTTT
TRBV11-2	NA	TRBJ2-7	few	CASRGGGHHYEQYF	TGTGCCAGCAGAGGCGGCGGGCACCACTACGAGCAGTACTTC
TRBV18	TRBD1	TRBJ2-3	NA	CASSSTLLGQSTDTQYF	TGTGCCAGCTCGTCCACCCTACTGGGACAGAGCACAGATACGCAGTATTTT
TRBV5-1	TRBD1	TRBJ2-1	NA	CASRDGTGKTGQFF	TGCGCCAGCAGAGACGGGACAGGGAAAACTGGGCAGTTCTTC
TRBV2	TRBD1	TRBJ2-7	few	CASSGGTGHSEQYF	TGTGCCAGCAGTGGGGGGACAGGGCATAGCGAGCAGTACTTC
TRBV4-2	TRBD2	TRBJ2-7	NA	CASSQGLAGEQYF	TGTGCCAGCAGCCAAGGACTAGCTGGCGAGCAGTACTTC
TRBV5-8	NA	TRBJ2-1	NA	CASTTRRTVHNEQFF	TGTGCCAGCACCACACGGAGGACAGTTCACAATGAGCAGTTCTTC
TRBV5-1	NA	TRBJ1-2	NA	CASSVDSYGYTF	TGCGCCAGCAGCGTTGACAGCTATGGCTACACCTTC
TRBV7-6	NA	TRBJ2-7	NA	CASSLAQGLGYEQYF	TGTGCCAGCAGCTTAGCGCAGGGTTTGGGCTACGAGCAGTACTTC
TRBV27	TRBD1	TRBJ2-2	NA	CATQELGGQGGTGELFF	TGTGCCACCCAGGAACTGGGGGGACAGGGAGGCACCGGGGAGCTGTTTTTT
TRBV19	TRBD1	TRBJ2-2	few	CASSPRTGGITGELFF	TGTGCCAGTAGTCCTCGGACAGGGGGCATCACCGGGGAGCTGTTTTTT
TRBV11-2	TRBD2	TRBJ2-7	few	CASRTSGSSYEQYF	TGTGCCAGCAGAACTAGCGGGAGCTCCTACGAGCAGTACTTC
TRBV28	NA	TRBJ2-2	NA	CASSQDYPNTGELFF	TGTGCCAGCAGCCAGGACTATCCAAACACCGGGGAGCTGTTTTTT
TRBV6-5	NA	TRBJ1-3	NA	CASSRSGTGNTIYF	TGTGCCAGCAGTAGATCAGGGACAGGAAACACCATATATTTT
TRBV28	TRBD2	TRBJ2-5	NA	CASSLGLEVEETQYF	TGTGCCAGCAGTTTGGGACTAGAGGTAGAAGAGACCCAGTACTTC
TRBV14	NA	TRBJ2-5	NA	CASSLMGAGGTQYF	TGTGCCAGCAGCCTTATGGGCGCTGGAGGGACCCAGTACTTC
TRBV27	TRBD2	TRBJ2-7	NA	CASSPSGRAYEQYF	TGTGCCAGCAGCCCTAGCGGGAGGGCCTACGAGCAGTACTTC
TRBV28	TRBD1	TRBJ1-4	NA	CASRSGQLNEKLFF	TGTGCCAGCAGGTCGGGACAGTTAAATGAAAAACTGTTTTTT
TRBV19	TRBD1	TRBJ2-5	NA	CASSPGQNQETQYF	TGTGCCAGTAGTCCGGGACAGAACCAAGAGACCCAGTACTTC
TRBV5-6	TRBD2	TRBJ2-7	few	CASSPGLAEPYEQYF	TGTGCCAGCAGCCCTGGACTAGCGGAGCCTTACGAGCAGTACTTC
TRBV7-9	TRBD2	TRBJ2-1	NA	CSSSRKLLTGGPKNEQFF	TGTTCCAGCAGCCGTAAACTACTGACGGGGGGGCCTAAGAATGAGCAGTTCTTC
TRBV4-2	TRBD1	TRBJ1-6	NA	CASSREIGGPQGVNSPLHF	TGTGCCAGCAGCCGCGAAATAGGAGGTCCACAGGGGGTTAATTCACCCCTCCACTTT
TRBV10-3	TRBD2	TRBJ2-3	NA	CAISDSLGWDGGGADTQYF	TGTGCCATCAGTGACTCCCTAGGATGGGACGGCGGGGGGGCAGATACGCAGTATTTT
TRBV28	NA	TRBJ2-7	NA	CASSPLIRVIDSYEQYF	TGTGCCAGCAGTCCCCTGATCAGGGTGATAGACTCCTACGAGCAGTACTTC
TRBV20-1	NA	TRBJ2-5	once	CSAYQETQYF	TGCAGTGCGTATCAAGAGACCCAGTACTTC